The TCR beta chain under discussion was sequenced for a study of blood T cells in healthy people across ages. Regarding the study as a whole: PBMCs left unsorted prevented a conclusive naive versus antigen-experienced comparison. Per million T cells, TCR beta diversity dropped about linearly as age rose.

Concerning this clonotype: Its antigen is undetermined.

Next came a second PCR, run for about 6 to 12 cycles, which used a sample-barcoded 5' primer along with a J-beta primer mix. Per sample, CDR3-containing paired-end reads numbered at least 2.5 million. TCRdb redid the calling of the 5' RACE reads with MiXCR, one entry per CDR3 protein. The sample includes about 780,000 distinct CDR3 sequences, around 45% seen only once; the top ten take around 18%. CDR1 is MGHDK and CDR2 is SYGVNS in the germline V gene. The CDR3 is 15 residues long. Trimming pared 3 bases from V and 3 bases from J, leaving 15 bases between. This sequence was found in a man aged 80 or over in good health. The chain employs TRBV25-1 and TRBJ2-7; D unresolved. Sequencing used blood. CDR3 loop: CASSDDRAGYYEQYF. The CDR3 bases are TGTGCCAGCAGTGACGACCGGGCTGGATACTACGAGCAGTACTTC.